This T cell receptor beta chain came from a study of beta chain features in type 1 diabetes. General study results and limits: All four CD4+ subsets from Type 1 diabetes patients carried moderately but significantly shorter TCRB CDR3s.

The authors reverse transcribed all of the isolated RNA, so sequencing captured expressed TCRB transcripts. TCRdb's copy holds only in-frame clones and misses some; the assay was immunoSEQ multiplex PCR. The table includes 350,000 to 450,000 clones, roughly 12% detected once. This clone was found a few times. Its antigen is still unknown. V shed 7 bases and J shed 5 bases, with 19 bases lying between them. The germline V gene encodes CDR1 SGHTA and CDR2 FQGNSA. The CDR3 spans 15 residues. The sequenced material came from naive CD4+ T cells from blood. This sequence originates from a young woman with type 1 diabetes. The rearrangement joins TRBV7-2 to TRBJ2-3, with D perhaps TRBD2 (6 bases). DNA for the CDR3: TGTGCCAGCACCCTGGTGGGCGGGGCCAGAGATACGCAGTATTTT. This encodes CASTLVGGARDTQYF.